This TCR beta chain is drawn from a study of beta chain features in type 1 diabetes. The germline gives CDR1 SGHDT, CDR2 YYEEEE. V was pared by 0 bases and J by 6 bases, with 9 bases of the junction left unmatched. The CDR3 is 16 amino acids. This clone has more than one count but fewer than ten. Expressed TCRB transcripts were sequenced because the isolated RNA had all been reverse transcribed beforehand. Some clones are missing from TCRdb's copy, which holds only in-frame ones; the method was immunoSEQ multiplex PCR. The table records 450,000 to 550,000 clones, around 30% of them present only once. This rearrangement joins TRBV5-6 to TRBJ2-3; 8 bases fit TRBD1. The sample comprised naive CD4+ T cells from blood. The origin of this receptor is a man younger than 35 in good health. CDR3 DNA: TGTGCCAGCAGCTTGGACCGCAGGGGGCCAAGTGATACGCAGTATTTT. Translation: CASSLDRRGPSDTQYF.